This entry lists 23 T cell receptor beta chains sequenced from one sample in a study of cytomegalovirus exposure and HLA in healthy donors. PCR was performed using 60 Vbeta and 13 Jbeta primers. Using immunoSEQ multiplex PCR, the repertoire was profiled, and TCRdb retains in-frame clones only, with some absent. The sample has 130,000 or so clones; roughly 78% are singletons. Sequences were obtained from PBMCs. The receptors here all came from a man between 45 and 60 years old in good health and CMV-seropositive.

This clone was seen once. The J gene is TRBJ1-2, the V gene TRBV5-6; 11 bases are a match to TRBD1. This CDR3 region has 15 residues. Losses at the gene ends were 4 bases for V and 6 bases for J; bases not matched to a gene: 8. Germline loops: CDR1 SGHDT, CDR2 YYEEEE. The CDR3: CASSARTGGIDGYTF. The CDR3, as DNA: TGTGCCAGCAGCGCAAGGACAGGGGGCATCGATGGCTACACCTTC.

This rearrangement joins TRBV27 to TRBJ2-1, with D possibly being TRBD2 (5 bases). The CDR3 loop spans 13 amino acids. V was pared by 3 bases and J by 4 bases, with 7 bases between. The V gene's germline CDR1 is MNHEY and CDR2 SMNVEV (reference sequence). The CDR3 nucleotides are TGTGCCAGCAGTTTCTCGGGGTACAATGAGCAGTTCTTC. It encodes CASSFSGYNEQFF.

The chain combines TRBV6-5 with TRBJ2-1; D is possibly TRBD2 (7 bases). CDR1 is MNHEY, CDR2 SVGAGI, per germline. V was clipped by 2 bases and J by 4 bases, with 15 bases between them. The CDR3 is made up of 16 amino acids. The CDR3 loop is CASSYVAGGPYNEQFF. CDR3 DNA: TGTGCCAGCAGTTACGTTGCCGGGGGGCCATACAATGAGCAGTTCTTC.

The chain has TRBV6-1 and TRBJ1-4; D ambiguous. The CDR3 loop spans 15 amino acids. Germline-derived CDR1 and CDR2 are MNHNS and SASEGT. V lost 5 bases to trimming and J lost 8 bases, with 18 bases between them. The DNA of the CDR3 is TGTGCCAGCAGTATACTACCAACCGACGGGGAAAAACTGTTTTTT. It translates to CASSILPTDGEKLFF.

This rearrangement joins TRBV25-1 to TRBJ1-2, with TRBD1 matching over 8 bases. Germline CDR1 reads MGHDK; CDR2 reads SYGVNS. CDR3 length: 12 residues. The ends lost 7 bases at V and 3 bases at J; junction bases unmatched: 1. The CDR3 nucleotides read TGTGCCAGCACGACAGGGGACTATGGCTACACCTTC. Protein sequence: CASTTGDYGYTF.

This clone came up once. The CDR3 is CASSKRGTERHETQYF. The CDR3 nucleotides are TGTGCCAGCAGCAAAAGGGGGACAGAACGCCATGAGACCCAGTACTTC. The chain couples TRBV5-6 to TRBJ2-5; 7 bases agree with TRBD1. The V gene's germline CDR1 is SGHDT and CDR2 YYEEEE. This CDR3 has 16 amino acids. V was clipped by 4 bases and J by 5 bases; unmatched bases: 14. The full variable domain, completed using reference TRBV5-6 and TRBJ2-5, is DAGVTQSPTHLIKTRGQQVTLRCSPKSGHDTVSWYQQALGQGPQFIFQYYEEEERQRGNFPDRFSGHQFPNYSSELNVNALLLGDSALYLCASSKRGTERHETQYFGPGTRLLVL.

This clone was counted once. The rearrangement joins TRBV14 to TRBJ2-1; D gene unclear. CDR1 is SGHDN, CDR2 FVKESK, per germline. Trimming shortened V by 4 bases and J by 0 bases, and 4 bases separated the two germline ends. The CDR3 has 13 amino acids. The CDR3 loop reads CASSRLSYNEQFF. In DNA, the CDR3 is TGTGCCAGCAGCCGGCTCTCCTACAATGAGCAGTTCTTC.

The rearrangement uses TRBV5-1 and TRBJ2-1, with 7 positions matching TRBD2. Germline loops: CDR1 SGHRS, CDR2 YFSETQ. V lost 1 base, J lost 9 bases, and 10 bases stayed unmatched. The CDR3 is 15 residues long. In DNA form, the CDR3 reads TGCGCCAGCAGCTTGTGGGGAGGGCGGGTCCGTGAGCAGTTCTTC. This codes for CASSLWGGRVREQFF. The full variable domain, in which reference TRBV5-1 and TRBJ2-1 provide the parts outside the CDR3, is KAGVTQTPRYLIKTRGQQVTLSCSPISGHRSVSWYQQTPGQGLQFLFEYFSETQRNKGNFPGRFSGRQFSNSRSEMNVSTLELGDSALYLCASSLWGGRVREQFFGPGTRLTVL.

The chain is built from TRBV19 and TRBJ1-3; tentatively, D is TRBD1 (6 bases). The germline CDR1 and CDR2 sequences are LNHDA and SQIVND (reference sequence). CDR3 length: 17 residues. V lost 7 bases and J 0 bases, leaving 19 bases between the germline ends. The CDR3 nucleotides read TGTGCCAGTACCGATCCTCGGGAACAGGGCTCTGGAAACACCATATATTTT. This encodes CASTDPREQGSGNTIYF.

This sequence joins TRBV4-1 and TRBJ2-2, with a possible D match to TRBD2 (5 bases). The CDR3 spans 14 residues. The germline CDR1 and CDR2 sequences are MGHRA and YSYEKL. With 0 bases removed from V and 7 bases from J, the gap between germline ends came to 9 bases. CDR3 amino acids: CASSQEEGSGELFF. The CDR3 DNA is TGCGCCAGCAGCCAAGAAGAGGGTAGCGGGGAGCTGTTTTTT.

This clone was detected a few times. Here the CDR3 reads CASSSPGQSSGANVLTF. The CDR3 nucleotides are TGTGCCAGTAGTTCTCCCGGACAAAGCTCTGGGGCCAACGTCCTGACTTTC. This chain joins TRBV19 and TRBJ2-6; D might be TRBD1 (5 bases). Deletions cut 5 bases from V and 0 bases from J, with 14 bases between. The CDR3 has 17 residues. The germline gives CDR1 LNHDA, CDR2 SQIVND (reference sequence). The full variable domain, with the rest looked up from reference TRBV19 and TRBJ2-6, is DGGITQSPKYLFRKEGQNVTLSCEQNLNHDAMYWYRQDPGQGLRLIYYSQIVNDFQKGDIAEGYSVSREKKESFPLTVTSAQKNPTAFYLCASSSPGQSSGANVLTFGAGSRLTVL.

This chain connects TRBV2 to TRBJ1-4, with 7 bases that match TRBD1. J was trimmed by 0 bases and V by 2 bases; bases with no gene match: 3. The length of the CDR3 is 16 residues. Germline V gives CDR1 SNHLY, CDR2 FYNNEI. For the CDR3, the DNA is TGTGCCAGCAGTGAAAGGACAGGATCAACTAATGAAAAACTGTTTTTT. This translates into CASSERTGSTNEKLFF.

This chain links TRBV5-8 with TRBJ1-2; unclear D gene. Germline values: CDR1 SGHTS, CDR2 YDEGEE. This CDR3 has 16 amino acids. The V gene lost 3 bases and the J gene lost 0 bases, with 15 bases spanning the gap. CDR3 sequence reads: CASSSQAGFSNYGYTF. DNA of the CDR3: TGTGCCAGCAGCTCCCAGGCGGGGTTTTCTAACTATGGCTACACCTTC.

The chain joins TRBV10-2 to TRBJ1-5; TRBD1 is a possible D gene (5 bases). Per the germline V gene, CDR1 is WSHSY and CDR2 is SAAADI. Trimming stripped 6 bases from V and 5 bases from J, with 11 bases between. This CDR3 region has 13 residues. The DNA for the CDR3 is TGCGCCAGCAGGCAGGGCCGGGATCAGCCCCAGCATTTT. Its protein product is CASRQGRDQPQHF.

Points on this clone: A junction boundary mismatches the germline segment, possibly from a read error. The chain employs TRBV27 and TRBJ1-2, with 9 bases identical to TRBD1. The CDR3 covers 15 residues. CDR1 and CDR2 (germline): MNHEY, SMNVEV (reference sequence). This chain's CDR3 is CASSFTGGEYYAYTF. The CDR3 DNA sequence: TGTGCCAGCAGTTTTACAGGGGGCGAGTACTATGCCTACACCTTC.

This chain joins TRBV11-3 and TRBJ2-1, with a weak D call TRBD2 (6 bases). CDR3 length equals 14 residues. Germline V lookup: CDR1 SGHNT, CDR2 YENEEA. V was shortened by 0 bases and J by 5 bases, with 8 bases between the two germline ends. The DNA of the CDR3 is TGTGCCAGCAGCTTAGAGTTAGCGGACAATGAGCAGTTCTTC. Its translation is CASSLELADNEQFF. Looking up the rest from reference TRBV11-3 and TRBJ2-1 gives the full variable domain: EAGVVQSPRYKIIEKKQPVAFWCNPISGHNTLYWYLQNLGQGPELLIRYENEEAVDDSQLPKDRFSAERLKGVDSTLKIQPAELGDSAVYLCASSLELADNEQFFGPGTRLTVL.

This clone was observed a single time. This sequence joins TRBV2 and TRBJ2-3; TRBD2 aligns across 8 bases. The CDR3 loop spans 19 amino acids. Germline V gene lookup returns CDR1 SNHLY and CDR2 FYNNEI. Trimming cost V 5 bases and J 6 bases; bases outside gene matches: 22. The CDR3 region is CASSRPYLRGGELVDTQYF. In DNA form, the CDR3 reads TGTGCCAGCAGTCGACCCTACCTCCGGGGGGGAGAATTAGTTGATACGCAGTATTTT. Combining the CDR3 with reference TRBV2 and TRBJ2-3 gives the whole variable domain EPEVTQTPSHQVTQMGQEVILRCVPISNHLYFYWYRQILGQKVEFLVSFYNNEISEKSEIFDDQFSVERPDGSNFTLKIRSTKLEDSAMYFCASSRPYLRGGELVDTQYFGPGTRLTVL.

The J gene is TRBJ2-1, the V gene TRBV19, with 8 bases that match TRBD2. The CDR3 contains 16 residues. Per the germline V gene, CDR1 is LNHDA and CDR2 is SQIVND (reference sequence). The ends lost 1 base at V and 10 bases at J; junction bases unmatched: 12. DNA for the CDR3: TGTGCCAGTAGTATAGTTCCAGCGGGAGCGGCTGGGGAGCAGTTCTTC. The encoded protein is CASSIVPAGAAGEQFF. Looking up the rest from reference TRBV19 and TRBJ2-1 gives the full variable domain: DGGITQSPKYLFRKEGQNVTLSCEQNLNHDAMYWYRQDPGQGLRLIYYSQIVNDFQKGDIAEGYSVSREKKESFPLTVTSAQKNPTAFYLCASSIVPAGAAGEQFFGPGTRLTVL.

V is TRBV2 and J is TRBJ1-2; a possible D gene is TRBD1 (5 bases). Deletions cut 9 bases from V and 3 bases from J, with 17 bases between. The germline CDR1 and CDR2 sequences are SNHLY and FYNNEI. The CDR3 loop spans 14 amino acids. This CDR3 is CASLGGWGDYGYTF. The CDR3 DNA follows: TGTGCCAGTCTGGGGGGTTGGGGTGACTATGGCTACACCTTC.

This clone has just a few counts. The chain has TRBV27 and TRBJ1-1; TRBD1 is a possible D gene (6 bases). Germline V CDR1 and CDR2: MNHEY, SMNVEV (reference sequence). The CDR3 has 13 residues. V lost 8 bases and J lost 4, with 14 bases in between. The CDR3 sequence is CASGQDRITEAFF. DNA of the CDR3: TGTGCCAGCGGCCAAGACAGGATCACTGAAGCTTTCTTT.

This chain uses TRBV21-1 with TRBJ1-3; the table assigns TRBD1, which was not confirmed against the DNA. TRBV21-1 constitutes a pseudogene. This CDR3 has 17 amino acids. The CDR3 region is CASSIATHRAFGNTIYF. The CDR3, as DNA: TGTGCCAGCAGCATAGCTACACACAGAGCTTTTGGAAACACCATATATTTT.

This clone appeared a single time. The J gene is TRBJ1-2, the V gene TRBV28; D possibly corresponds to TRBD1 (6 bases). The V end was cut by 3 bases, the J end by 8 bases, with 19 bases between. The CDR3 loop spans 15 amino acids. The germline gives CDR1 MDHEN, CDR2 SYDVKM. CDR3 in amino acids: CASSFYTGQGYGYTF. In DNA form, the CDR3 reads TGTGCCAGCAGTTTCTATACGGGGCAGGGGTACGGCTACACCTTC.

The chain links TRBV10-3 to TRBJ1-4, with TRBD1 matching over 9 bases. The length of the CDR3 is 16 residues. Germline V lookup: CDR1 ENHRY, CDR2 SYGVKD. The junction had 5 bases not matched to a gene; V was cut back by 2 bases and J by 4 bases. In DNA, the CDR3 is TGTGCCATCAGTGAGGCCGACAGGGGGAATAATGAAAAACTGTTTTTT. Translated: CAISEADRGNNEKLFF.